Each of the 4 T cell receptor beta chains below was sequenced from the same sample in a study of Tregs in tolerant kidney transplant recipients (dated by TCRdb to the late 2010s). The method was the immunoSEQ multiplex PCR assay. TCRdb carries this immuneACCESS record with in-frame sequences only. Its versions omit some clonotypes, under half of them owing to an unresolved V gene in the studies checked, with the rest unexplained. A total of some 66,000 clones appear in this sample, around nine tenths of them only once. The biggest ten clones account for about a tenth of the sample. The sample's time point label, in plain terms: blood sample drawn before combined kidney and bone marrow transplant. The specimen comprised CD8+ T cells from blood, sampled before the transplant. These TCRs come from a human donor who received a combined kidney and bone marrow transplant.

This chain joins TRBV7-8 and TRBJ2-1; TRBD2 might be the D (7 bases). V lost 7 bases to trimming and J lost 8 bases, with 21 bases between them. Germline CDR1 reads SGHVS; CDR2 reads FQNEAQ. The CDR3 length is 15 residues. The DNA for the CDR3 is TGTGCCAGCACCCCTTGGGGGGGGGCCTGGCATGAGCAGTTCTTC. Its protein product is CASTPWGGAWHEQFF. The entire variable domain, with the rest obtained from reference TRBV7-8 and TRBJ2-1, is as follows: GAGVSQSPRYKVAKRGQDVALRCDPISGHVSLFWYQQALGQGPEFLTYFQNEAQLDKSGLPSDRFFAERPEGSVSTLKIQRTQQEDSAVYLCASTPWGGAWHEQFFGPGTRLTVL.

This clone showed up just once. Here the CDR3 reads CASSIGDATEAFF. CDR3 in DNA: TGTGCCAGCAGTATCGGGGATGCCACTGAAGCTTTCTTT. The rearrangement links TRBV25-1 to TRBJ1-1; D is undetermined. V lost 5 bases and J lost 4, with 11 bases in between. CDR1 and CDR2 (germline): MGHDK, SYGVNS. This CDR3 contains 13 residues.

J is TRBJ2-7 and V is TRBV11-3; tentative D call: TRBD2 (5 bases). Germline values: CDR1 SGHNT, CDR2 YENEEA. The CDR3 length is 13 residues. Trimming took off 6 bases at V and 0 bases at J, with 9 bases between the two ends. The CDR3 loop is CASSRTSSYEQYF. CDR3 DNA: TGTGCCAGCAGTAGAACTAGCTCCTACGAGCAGTACTTC.

The V and J genes are TRBV27 and TRBJ1-2, with D perhaps matching TRBD1 (6 bases). CDR1 is MNHEY and CDR2 is SMNVEV in the germline V gene (reference sequence). V shed 4 bases and J shed 4 bases, with 13 bases lying between them. The CDR3 extends over 14 amino acids. CDR3 DNA: TGTGCCAGCAGTTCACAGGGAGCCCTCTATGGCTACACCTTC. Its translation is CASSSQGALYGYTF.